Given below is one T cell receptor beta chain in context. This clonotype was found many times. Its binding antigen is unknown. It has no much larger one-base neighbor in the sample; base qualities were not kept. Stable Graves' hyperthyroidism was defined as no progression to ophthalmopathy during 18 months of follow-up. Hyperthyroidism patients were newly diagnosed, had a disease duration of under 2 months, and were aged 18 to 65 years. The study excluded patients with uncontrolled infections, other autoimmune diseases, pregnancy or lactation. Diagnoses relied on clinical symptoms, serum thyroxine and TRAb, thyroid ultrasound and orbital computed tomography. PBMCs were isolated from about 9 ml of fresh peripheral blood by Ficoll-Paque density gradient centrifugation. Total RNA was extracted using Trizol reagent, and RNA quality was assessed on an Agilent 2100 Bioanalyzer. The data derive from a study of T cells in Graves' hyperthyroidism and ophthalmopathy (dated by TCRdb to between 2017 and 2020). In the study overall: Peripheral blood was sampled at the time of initial diagnosis, prior to any treatment. TCR V-J signatures able to tell the groups apart were searched for in a discovery cohort of approximately 95 patients, of whom over 40 had Graves' ophthalmopathy and about 60 had stable Graves' hyperthyroidism. An independent validation cohort of 18 to 20 hyperthyroidism patients and approximately 15 patients who later progressed to ophthalmopathy tested prospective prediction of ophthalmopathy. The 100 discovery patients were randomly split 7:3 into training and test sets. The study also compared thyroid tissue and blood T-cell repertoires from more than 5 Graves' hyperthyroidism patients. After blood sampling, hyperthyroidism patients were treated with methimazole at a starting dose of 30 mg daily, and ophthalmopathy patients were treated with high-dose intravenous methylprednisolone. The paper describes TCR Vbeta CDR3 sequencing of 130 to 150 peripheral blood samples, made up of under 50 ophthalmopathy patients, 70 to 80 hyperthyroidism patients and approximately 17 progressor patients. Overall study outcomes, separate from this receptor: During validation, the model predicted progression to ophthalmopathy a median of around 6 months ahead of onset, with more than 60% sensitivity and roughly 75% specificity. Blood samples also contained most of the expanded thyroid clonotypes (frequency above 0.001), which suggests that blood repertoires may reflect thyroid immune responses. Ophthalmopathy was separated from stable hyperthyroidism by a 13 V-J signature model, with just over 85% sensitivity and roughly 81% specificity obtained in cross-validation and 80%/75% obtained in testing. No statistical method was used to set the sample size in advance, and investigators knew the group allocation.

TCR beta CDR3 regions were amplified from RNA transcripts. A first-round RT-PCR of the TCR CDR3 used the HTBI primer set with the Qiagen OneStep RT-PCR kit. The libraries were constructed in a second round of multiplex PCR and then size-selected and purified. The libraries were sequenced on an Illumina HiSeq2000 using paired-end 100 bp reads. Turning to the authors' computational methods: SOAPnuke was used to process the raw data, removing reads that contained adapters or uncalled bases, had a mean Phred below 15, or lacked an exact match to the constant primer or identifier. COPE v1.2.5 was used to merge high-quality paired reads, and clonotypes were defined as unique nucleotide sequences. Clonotypes were aligned to IMGT TRBV, TRBD and TRBJ reference segments using MiTCR v1.1. Only V-J combinations with frequency above 0.0001, covering 99.2% of repertoires, were analysed. The TCS score was defined as the ratio of F50 (clonal expansion) to E x V (chaos), calculated using BLOSUM62-based TCRdist between CDR3 peptides within each V-J. Welch's t-statistics and random forest reduced 500 to 650 V-J features to under 15, which were used in a naive Bayes classifier (R e1071). The raw public data were reprocessed by TCRdb itself: fastp quality trimming at Q25, MiXCR clonotype calling, in-frame beta chains only. Entries are consolidated by CDR3 protein sequence, retaining the most common genes and DNA. These V and J calls originate from TCRdb's pipeline instead of the authors' own analysis. Present in this sample are 500,000 to 600,000 distinct CDR3 sequences, approximately 16% of which were seen just once. 15% to 20% of the sample is held by the ten biggest clonotypes.

Per the germline V gene, MGHRA is the CDR1 and YSYEKL is the CDR2. The CDR3 holds 17 amino acids from the cysteine to the phenylalanine. The read is trimmed to its CDR3 DNA, 51 bases read in frame from base 1. Between the V and J ends, shortened by 1 base and 2 bases respectively, the junction contains 17 bases. The V and J genes are TRBV4-1 and TRBJ1-1, with the D gene call left open. The receptor was derived from a woman aged 18 to 35 with Graves' hyperthyroidism. Material: blood. The CDR3 protein sequence reads: CASSQAKIAPINTEAFF. The sequenced DNA: TGCGCCAGCAGCCAAGCCAAGATTGCCCCTATTAACACTGAAGCTTTCTTT.